This passage covers 30 T cell receptor beta chains from one sample sequenced in a study of cytomegalovirus exposure and HLA in healthy donors. The study ran its PCR with 60 Vbeta and 13 Jbeta primers. Some clones are missing from TCRdb's copy, which holds only in-frame ones; the method was immunoSEQ multiplex PCR. The table shows approximately 100,000 clones, with 85% occurring only once. The specimen was PBMCs. The receptors shown here come from a middle-aged man in good health and CMV-seropositive.

The chain carries TRBV4-2 and TRBJ2-1, with TRBD2 identical over 14 bases. This CDR3 has 17 residues. V lost 4 bases to trimming and J lost 6 bases; unmatched junction nucleotides: 8. Germline-derived CDR1 and CDR2 are LGHNA and YNFKEQ. CDR3 sequence reads: CASSPGLAGVARNEQFF. The CDR3 region has the DNA TGTGCCAGCAGCCCGGGACTAGCGGGGGTTGCCCGCAATGAGCAGTTCTTC.

The chain employs TRBV28 and TRBJ2-5, with TRBD2 as a possible D gene (6 bases). CDR1 and CDR2 (germline): MDHEN, SYDVKM. The CDR3 totals 16 residues. V was pared by 1 base and J by 2 bases, with 14 bases between. CDR3 sequence (DNA): TGTGCCAGCAGTTTATTCGGGGTTGCGGGGCAAGAGACCCAGTACTTC. The encoded protein is CASSLFGVAGQETQYF.

The V and J genes are TRBV11-2 and TRBJ2-7; possibly TRBD2 for D (6 bases). Trimming removed 1 base at V and 4 bases at J, with 11 bases between. Germline-derived CDR1 and CDR2 are SGHAT and FQNNGV. The CDR3 spans 14 residues. CDR3: CASSLGNSGYEQYF. The CDR3 DNA reads as TGTGCCAGCAGCTTAGGGAATAGCGGATACGAGCAGTACTTC.

The chain uses TRBV7-6 and TRBJ1-4, with D possibly being TRBD1 (6 bases). The V and J ends lost 3 bases and 9 bases respectively, with 14 bases between them. The V gene's germline CDR1 is SGHVS and CDR2 FNYEAQ. There are 14 residues in the CDR3. CDR3 DNA: TGTGCCAGCAGCTTGCAGGGGATTACGAAAAAACTGTTTTTT. Translated: CASSLQGITKKLFF. Full variable domain (rest looked up from reference TRBV7-6 and TRBJ1-4): GAGVSQSPRYKVTKRGQDVALRCDPISGHVSLYWYRQALGQGPEFLTYFNYEAQQDKSGLPNDRFSAERPEGSISTLTIQRTEQRDSAMYRCASSLQGITKKLFFGSGTQLSVL.

This clone was detected a few times. V and J are TRBV2 and TRBJ2-5; D is perhaps TRBD2 (6 bases). Germline CDR1 and CDR2: SNHLY and FYNNEI. V lost 5 bases and J 5 bases, leaving 9 bases between the germline ends. There are 12 residues in the CDR3. For the CDR3, the DNA is TGTGCCAGCAGTATGGGACTTGAGACCCAGTACTTC. Its translation: CASSMGLETQYF.

This chain uses TRBV4-2 with TRBJ2-5, with D maybe TRBD1 (6 bases). V was pared by 1 base and J by 3 bases, with 9 bases between. Per germline, CDR1 LGHNA and CDR2 YNFKEQ. The CDR3 covers 14 residues. The CDR3 DNA is TGTGCCAGCAGCCAAGCAGGGGACAAAGAGACCCAGTACTTC. Translating gives CASSQAGDKETQYF.

The chain uses TRBV11-3 and TRBJ1-1, with 8 positions matching TRBD1. This CDR3 region has 12 residues. Germline CDR1 is SGHNT and CDR2 is YENEEA. V shed 3 bases, J shed 7 bases, and the junction held 1 base outside the gene matches. In DNA form, the CDR3 reads TGTGCCAGCAGCTTTGGACAGGGTGAAGCTTTCTTT. It is translated as CASSFGQGEAFF.

This clone was picked up a small number of times. This rearrangement joins TRBV11-3 to TRBJ2-1; 7 bases match TRBD1. The V gene end was trimmed by 0 bases and the J gene end by 0 bases; junction bases not matched to a gene: 5. CDR1 is SGHNT, CDR2 YENEEA, per germline. This CDR3 has 17 residues. The CDR3 reads CASSLEMTGRSYNEQFF. CDR3 DNA: TGTGCCAGCAGCTTAGAAATGACAGGGCGCTCCTACAATGAGCAGTTCTTC.

V is TRBV28 and J is TRBJ2-7; 9 bases map to TRBD1. Trimming removed 7 bases from V and 1 base from J; junction bases left unmatched: 8. CDR3 length: 15 residues. Germline CDR1 and CDR2: MDHEN and SYDVKM. CDR3 amino acids: CASTLSGTGSYEQYF. CDR3 in DNA: TGTGCCAGCACTCTGTCCGGGACAGGGTCCTACGAGCAGTACTTC. The full variable domain, rest sourced from reference TRBV28 and TRBJ2-7, is DVKVTQSSRYLVKRTGEKVFLECVQDMDHENMFWYRQDPGLGLRLIYFSYDVKMKEKGDIPEGYSVSREKKERFSLILESASTNQTSMYLCASTLSGTGSYEQYFGPGTRLTVT.

In nucleotides, the CDR3 is TGCGCCAGCAGCGTCGGGGACAGGAACGACAATGAGCAGTTCTTC. Amino acid sequence: CASSVGDRNDNEQFF. The chain couples TRBV5-1 to TRBJ2-1, with 8 bases aligning to TRBD1. J was trimmed by 5 bases and V by 4 bases; bases with no gene match: 8. This CDR3 has 15 amino acids. CDR1 is SGHRS and CDR2 is YFSETQ in the germline V gene.

The DNA of the CDR3 is TGTGCCAGCAGGGTAGGACAGGGGGTCTACAATGAGCAGTTCTTC. It specifies CASRVGQGVYNEQFF. The chain is built from TRBV2 and TRBJ2-1; 10 nucleotides align to TRBD1. V gave up 6 bases and J gave up 3 bases; unmatched junction bases: 5. The germline V gene encodes CDR1 SNHLY and CDR2 FYNNEI. The CDR3 covers 15 residues.

The count of this clone is one. This chain links TRBV7-6 with TRBJ2-1; 8 bases fit TRBD2. V lost 1 base, J lost 13 bases, and 3 bases stayed unmatched. Germline-derived CDR1 and CDR2 are SGHVS and FNYEAQ. The CDR3 has 12 amino acids. The CDR3: CASSLVAGTQFF. In nucleotides, the CDR3 is TGTGCCAGCAGCTTAGTAGCGGGAACTCAGTTCTTC.

This rearrangement joins TRBV27 to TRBJ1-2, with TRBD1 identical over 9 bases. The CDR3 length is 14 residues. Germline assignment: CDR1 MNHEY and CDR2 SMNVEV (reference sequence). The V segment lost 5 bases and the J segment 1 base; nucleotides outside the gene matches: 2. In DNA, the CDR3 is TGTGCCAGCAGTATGACAGGGGGTAACTATGGCTACACCTTC. Its protein is CASSMTGGNYGYTF.

This clone came up a few times. The chain carries TRBV2 and TRBJ2-5; 8 nucleotides align to TRBD2. The V segment lost 2 bases and the J segment 4 bases; nucleotides outside the gene matches: 3. CDR3 length: 14 amino acids. The germline gives CDR1 SNHLY, CDR2 FYNNEI. The CDR3 reads CASSETGGVETQYF. CDR3 in DNA: TGTGCCAGCAGTGAAACGGGAGGGGTAGAGACCCAGTACTTC.

The chain joins TRBV5-6 to TRBJ1-5, with 8 bases aligning to TRBD1. CDR3 length: 14 residues. Germline V gene lookup returns CDR1 SGHDT and CDR2 YYEEEE. V gave up 4 bases and J gave up 7 bases; unmatched junction bases: 7. The chain's CDR3 is CASSADRGGQPQHF. CDR3 DNA sequence: TGTGCCAGCAGCGCAGACAGGGGTGGGCAGCCCCAGCATTTT.

This rearrangement joins TRBV6-5 to TRBJ1-4; TRBD1 matches 7 bases. V lost 6 bases and J lost 4; bases outside the gene matches: 5. The CDR3 runs 14 residues. Per germline, CDR1 MNHEY and CDR2 SVGAGI. CDR3 residues: CASSQGVFNEKLFF. CDR3 sequence (DNA): TGTGCCAGCAGCCAGGGGGTTTTTAATGAAAAACTGTTTTTT.

V gene TRBV6-1 combines with J gene TRBJ1-4; D call uncertain. Germline CDR1 reads MNHNS; CDR2 reads SASEGT. The V gene lost 2 bases and the J gene lost 2 bases, with 12 bases spanning the gap. This CDR3 is 16 amino acids long. CDR3 in amino acids: CASSESTSWTNEKLFF. CDR3 nucleotides: TGTGCCAGCAGTGAATCAACGAGTTGGACTAATGAAAAACTGTTTTTT.

V gene TRBV7-9 combines with J gene TRBJ2-7; 8 bases match TRBD2. With V trimmed by 1 base and J by 4 bases, 15 bases remained unmatched. This CDR3 contains 18 residues. Germline-derived CDR1 and CDR2 are SEHNR and FQNEAQ (reference sequence). As DNA, the CDR3 is TGTGCCAGCAGCTTAGATCGGGAGGCGGGAGGATTCGATTACGAGCAGTACTTC. Protein product: CASSLDREAGGFDYEQYF.

This chain joins TRBV7-9 and TRBJ1-1; a possible D gene is TRBD1 (6 bases). Germline V lookup: CDR1 SEHNR, CDR2 FQNEAQ (reference sequence). Trimming left V 2 bases short and J 1 base short, with 11 bases between. The CDR3 runs 15 residues. This chain's CDR3 is CASSLRVDRNTEAFF. The CDR3 DNA is TGTGCCAGCAGCTTAAGAGTGGACAGGAACACTGAAGCTTTCTTT.

The V call is TRBV6-1, the J call TRBJ2-5, with 7 bases lining up with TRBD1. With 6 bases clipped from V and 1 base from J, the junction kept 5 bases outside the gene matches. The CDR3 totals 14 residues. CDR1 MNHNS and CDR2 SASEGT come from the germline V gene. CDR3 sequence (DNA): TGTGCCAGCAGATTCCGGGACAGCCAAGAGACCCAGTACTTC. This translates into CASRFRDSQETQYF.

The chain carries TRBV4-2 and TRBJ1-2, with 8 bases fitting TRBD1. The V gene end was trimmed by 5 bases and the J gene end by 5 bases; junction bases not matched to a gene: 13. The CDR3 sequence is 16 residues long. Per germline, CDR1 LGHNA and CDR2 YNFKEQ. CDR3 region: CASSSQGAQTPYGYTF. Here the CDR3 DNA reads TGTGCCAGCAGCTCTCAGGGGGCGCAAACTCCTTATGGCTACACCTTC.

V usage is TRBV7-9 and J usage is TRBJ2-1; TRBD2 aligns across 11 bases. This CDR3 has 17 amino acids. The junction had 5 bases not matched to a gene; V was cut back by 4 bases and J by 0 bases. Germline values: CDR1 SEHNR, CDR2 FQNEAQ (reference sequence). The DNA for the CDR3 is TGTGCCAGCAGCTCCGGACTAGCGGGCAGCTCCTACAATGAGCAGTTCTTC. It specifies CASSSGLAGSSYNEQFF. Variable domain in full (rest from reference TRBV7-9 and TRBJ2-1): DTGVSQNPRHKITKRGQNVTFRCDPISEHNRLYWYRQTLGQGPEFLTYFQNEAQLEKSRLLSDRFSAERPKGSFSTLEIQRTEQGDSAMYLCASSSGLAGSSYNEQFFGPGTRLTVL.

The V and J genes are TRBV18 and TRBJ1-2; 7 bases agree with TRBD1. The V and J ends lost 3 bases and 4 bases, in that order; junction bases with no gene match: 11. The V gene's germline CDR1 is KGHSH and CDR2 LQKENI. The CDR3 is made up of 16 amino acids. The CDR3 loop is CASSPHPTGRPYGYTF. The CDR3 DNA sequence: TGTGCCAGCTCACCCCACCCGACAGGGCGCCCCTATGGCTACACCTTC.

The chain has TRBV7-2 and TRBJ2-7, with TRBD2 matching 7 bases. The V segment lost 3 bases and the J segment 4 bases; nucleotides outside the gene matches: 6. The length of the CDR3 is 14 residues. Germline CDR1 reads SGHTA; CDR2 reads FQGNSA. CDR3 in DNA: TGTGCCAGCAGCTTGGGGGGGAGTGGGTACGAGCAGTACTTC. Residues: CASSLGGSGYEQYF.

The J gene is TRBJ2-1, the V gene TRBV4-2; maybe TRBD2 (5 bases). Germline CDR1 is LGHNA and CDR2 is YNFKEQ. There are 17 residues in the CDR3. V lost 0 bases and J lost 2, with 14 bases in between. The CDR3 reads CASSQDPQLETYNEQFF. The CDR3 DNA reads as TGTGCCAGCAGCCAAGATCCCCAACTAGAGACCTACAATGAGCAGTTCTTC.

The chain links TRBV19 to TRBJ1-6; D ambiguous. Germline V gene data show CDR1 as LNHDA and CDR2 as SQIVND (reference sequence). The CDR3 is 10 residues long. The CDR3 region has the DNA TGTAGTGGGCTGGCCTCACCCCTCCACTTT. This codes for CSGLASPLHF.

This sequence joins TRBV6-5 and TRBJ2-4; no firm D call. From germline, CDR1 is MNHEY and CDR2 SVGAGI. This CDR3 is 15 amino acids long. V was pared by 6 bases and J by 0 bases, with 12 bases between. The CDR3: CASSPTGGAKNIQYF. The CDR3 region has the DNA TGTGCCAGCAGCCCCACCGGCGGAGCCAAAAACATTCAGTACTTC.

The CDR3 loop reads CASSLGGPANEQFF. DNA of the CDR3: TGTGCCAGCAGCCTAGGGGGGCCAGCCAATGAGCAGTTCTTC. The genes are TRBV7-2 and TRBJ2-1; D possibly matches TRBD1 or TRBD2 (6 bases each). V gave up 5 bases and J gave up 6 bases, with 14 bases separating them. This CDR3 region has 14 residues. Germline CDR1 is SGHTA and CDR2 is FQGNSA.

The rearrangement uses TRBV27 and TRBJ1-1; 8 bases are shared with TRBD1. The J segment lost 3 bases and the V segment lost 5 bases, leaving 14 bases of the junction unmatched. This CDR3 is built from 17 residues. Germline CDR1 reads MNHEY; CDR2 reads SMNVEV (reference sequence). CDR3 amino acids: CASSPRWDRRGDTEAFF. The CDR3 bases are TGTGCCAGCAGTCCAAGATGGGACAGGCGTGGGGACACTGAAGCTTTCTTT.

This clone was recorded once. V and J are TRBV28 and TRBJ2-1; tentative D call: TRBD2 (5 bases). Trimming pared 6 bases from V and 7 bases from J, leaving 19 bases between. The CDR3 extends over 15 amino acids. Germline V lookup: CDR1 MDHEN, CDR2 SYDVKM. CDR3 amino acids: CASSLPGLEENEQFF. The CDR3 DNA reads as TGTGCCAGCAGCTTACCCGGACTCGAGGAGAATGAGCAGTTCTTC. Using reference TRBV28 and TRBJ2-1 for the parts outside the CDR3, the full variable domain is DVKVTQSSRYLVKRTGEKVFLECVQDMDHENMFWYRQDPGLGLRLIYFSYDVKMKEKGDIPEGYSVSREKKERFSLILESASTNQTSMYLCASSLPGLEENEQFFGPGTRLTVL.